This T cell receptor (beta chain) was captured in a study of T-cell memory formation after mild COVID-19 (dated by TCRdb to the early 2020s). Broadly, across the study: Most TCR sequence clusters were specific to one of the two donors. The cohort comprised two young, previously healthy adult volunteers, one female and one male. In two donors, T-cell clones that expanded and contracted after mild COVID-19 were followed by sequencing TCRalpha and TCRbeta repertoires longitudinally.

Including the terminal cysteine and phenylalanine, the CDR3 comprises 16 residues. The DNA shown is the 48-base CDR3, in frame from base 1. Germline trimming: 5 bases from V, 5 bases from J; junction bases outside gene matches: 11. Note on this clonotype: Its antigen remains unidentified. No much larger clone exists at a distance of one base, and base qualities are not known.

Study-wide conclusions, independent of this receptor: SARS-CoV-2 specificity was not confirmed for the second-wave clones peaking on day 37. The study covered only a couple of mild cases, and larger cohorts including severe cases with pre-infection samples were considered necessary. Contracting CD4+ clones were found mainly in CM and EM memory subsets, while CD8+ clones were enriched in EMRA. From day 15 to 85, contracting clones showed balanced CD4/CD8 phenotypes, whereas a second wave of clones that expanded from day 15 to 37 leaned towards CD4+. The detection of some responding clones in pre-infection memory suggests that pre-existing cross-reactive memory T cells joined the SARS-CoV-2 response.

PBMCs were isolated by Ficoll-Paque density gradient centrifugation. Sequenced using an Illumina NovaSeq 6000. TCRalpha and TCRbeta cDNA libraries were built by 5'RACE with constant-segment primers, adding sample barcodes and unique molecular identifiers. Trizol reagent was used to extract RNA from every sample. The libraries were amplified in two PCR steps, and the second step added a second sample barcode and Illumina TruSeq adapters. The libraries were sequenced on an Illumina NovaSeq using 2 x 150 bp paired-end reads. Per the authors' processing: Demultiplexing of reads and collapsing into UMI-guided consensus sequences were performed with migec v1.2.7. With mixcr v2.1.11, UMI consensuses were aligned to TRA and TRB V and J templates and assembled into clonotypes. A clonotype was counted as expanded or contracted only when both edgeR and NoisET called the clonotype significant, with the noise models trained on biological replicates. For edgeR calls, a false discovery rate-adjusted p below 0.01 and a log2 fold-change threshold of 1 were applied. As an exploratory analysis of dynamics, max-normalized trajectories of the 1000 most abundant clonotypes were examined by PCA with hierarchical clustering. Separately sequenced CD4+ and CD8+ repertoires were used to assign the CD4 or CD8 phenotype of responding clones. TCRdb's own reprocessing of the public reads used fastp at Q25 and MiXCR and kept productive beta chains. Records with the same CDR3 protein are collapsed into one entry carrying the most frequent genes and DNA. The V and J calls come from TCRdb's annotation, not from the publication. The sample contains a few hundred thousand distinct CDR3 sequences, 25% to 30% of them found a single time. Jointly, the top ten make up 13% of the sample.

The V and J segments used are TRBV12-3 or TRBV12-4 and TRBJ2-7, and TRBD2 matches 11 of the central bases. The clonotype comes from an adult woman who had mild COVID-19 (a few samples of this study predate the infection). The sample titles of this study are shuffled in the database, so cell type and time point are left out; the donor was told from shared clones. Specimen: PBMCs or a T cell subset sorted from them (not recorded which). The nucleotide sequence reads TGTGCCAGCAGTACACTAGCGGGAGTGAAGAGCGACGAGCAGTACTTC. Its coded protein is CASSTLAGVKSDEQYF.